The clone carrying this T cell receptor (beta chain) was seen many times. The antigen is unknown. It was through 5'RACE template switching that TCR cDNA was made, with a universal primer site and UMIs added. MiXCR was run by TCRdb on the 5' RACE reads, yielding one entry per CDR3 protein. The sample contains about 200,000 distinct CDR3 sequences, around 3.1% of which appear only once. This entry is derived from a study of T cells after yellow fever vaccination. Study-wide findings and caveats: When the response was secondary, it was weaker but reached its peak faster, day 5 versus 15. A small proportion of clonotypes was detected in both the CD4 and CD8 compartments. A large majority of primary-vaccination clones showed up again after the booster (roughly 96% CD4, approximately 90% CD8).

This CDR3 has 15 amino acids. Germline CDR1 is DFQATT and CDR2 is SNEGSKA (reference sequence). V dropped 3 bases and J dropped 4; count of bases not matched to a gene: 7. This TCR derives from a man between 18 and 29 years old who received the YFV17D yellow fever vaccine. The sample was CD4+ T cells sorted from PBMCs, taken 10 days after the yellow fever booster vaccination. The J gene is TRBJ2-3, the V gene TRBV20-1; TRBD2 agrees at 10 bases. The CDR3 nucleotides read TGCAGTGCTAGGATTAGCGGGGGGTGGGCAGATACGCAGTATTTT. Its translation: CSARISGGWADTQYF.